Below are 21 T cell receptor beta chains sequenced from a single sample in a study of blood T cell repertoires in COVID-19. Clones were sequenced by immunoSEQ multiplex PCR, and TCRdb holds only the in-frame ones, with some missing. The sample includes roughly 250,000 clones, about 87% of them seen just once. Sequencing input: PBMCs or T cells enriched from blood (not recorded which). These receptors all stem from a woman aged 50 to 65 who had recovered from COVID-19.

CDR3 sequence reads: CASSARLAQSTDTQYF. CDR3 sequence (DNA): TGTGCCAGCAGTGCCCGACTAGCGCAGAGCACAGATACGCAGTATTTT. The chain is built from TRBV28 and TRBJ2-3; TRBD2 matches 8 bases. The V segment lost 5 bases and the J segment 0 bases; nucleotides outside the gene matches: 7. Germline CDR1 and CDR2: MDHEN and SYDVKM. The CDR3 is made up of 16 amino acids.

This clone was observed a single time. The chain couples TRBV27 to TRBJ1-6; 10 nucleotides align to TRBD1. The germline V gene encodes CDR1 MNHEY and CDR2 SMNVEV (reference sequence). CDR3 size: 16 residues. Losses at the gene ends were 3 bases for V and 9 bases for J; bases not matched to a gene: 8. The CDR3 DNA reads TGTGCCAGCAGTTTGAGGGGACAGGGGAGTGGTTCACCCCTCCACTTT. Its translation: CASSLRGQGSGSPLHF.

The rearrangement links TRBV7-3 to TRBJ1-6; tentatively, D is TRBD1 (5 bases). The CDR3 loop spans 14 amino acids. V was shortened by 5 bases and J by 7 bases, with 12 bases between the two germline ends. Germline CDR1 is SGHTA and CDR2 is FQGTGA. CDR3 residues: CASSPGGRNSPLHF. CDR3 DNA sequence: TGTGCCAGCAGCCCGGGGGGTAGGAATTCACCCCTCCACTTT.

V and J are TRBV21-1 and TRBJ1-1; the table gives TRBD1 as D, unverified against the DNA. TRBV21-1 is marked as a pseudogene. The CDR3 sequence is 13 residues long. CDR3 nucleotides: TGTGCCAGCAGCAACAGGGTGGTGGGTGAAGCTTTCTTT. Protein sequence: CASSNRVVGEAFF.

The V gene is TRBV11-2, the J gene TRBJ1-1, with 7 nucleotides matching TRBD1. The CDR3 runs to 11 residues. V shed 3 bases and J 12 bases; nucleotides not matched to a gene: 4. The germline V gene encodes CDR1 SGHAT and CDR2 FQNNGV. CDR3 DNA sequence: TGTGCCAGCAGCTTGCTGACAGGGCCTTTCTTT. It yields the protein CASSLLTGPFF.

In this sample, this clone turned up a few times. The chain has TRBV10-1 and TRBJ2-5; D is possibly TRBD1 (6 bases). The CDR3 length is 14 residues. CDR1 is WNHNN, CDR2 SYGVQD, per germline (reference sequence). Trimming removed 2 bases from V and 1 base from J, with 8 bases in between. The CDR3 loop reads CASSEVRGQETQYF. CDR3 nucleotide sequence: TGCGCCAGCAGTGAGGTCAGGGGCCAAGAGACCCAGTACTTC.

V is TRBV11-1 and J is TRBJ2-7, with D tentatively TRBD1 (5 bases). Germline loops: CDR1 SGHAT, CDR2 FQDESV (reference sequence). CDR3 length equals 15 residues. V gave up 4 bases and J gave up 2 bases, with 15 bases separating them. In DNA, the CDR3 is TGTGCCAGCAGCTCCGACAGACTGCGGACCTACGAGCAGTACTTC. This translates into CASSSDRLRTYEQYF.

Only one count was recorded for this clone. The J gene is TRBJ2-5, the V gene TRBV5-4, with a possible D match to TRBD1 (6 bases). This CDR3 is 14 amino acids long. Germline V gene lookup returns CDR1 SGHNT and CDR2 YYREEE (reference sequence). The germline V and J ends were trimmed by 2 bases and 1 base, with 9 bases remaining between them. The CDR3 nucleotides are TGTGCCAGCAGCTTTGCCAGGGGCCAAGAGACCCAGTACTTC. Encoded protein: CASSFARGQETQYF.

The chain joins TRBV4-1 to TRBJ2-1, with 7 bases that match TRBD2. V lost 4 bases and J lost 2; bases outside the gene matches: 11. The CDR3 is 17 residues long. Germline assignment: CDR1 MGHRA and CDR2 YSYEKL. The CDR3 sequence is CASSLSLSGRPYNEQFF. As DNA, the CDR3 is TGCGCCAGCAGCCTTTCTCTTAGCGGGCGACCCTACAATGAGCAGTTCTTC.

The V gene is TRBV6-6, the J gene TRBJ1-4; perhaps TRBD1 as D (6 bases). This CDR3 has 15 residues. Germline V gene lookup returns CDR1 MNHNY and CDR2 SVGAGI (reference sequence). Deletions cut 6 bases from V and 0 bases from J, with 11 bases between. The DNA for the CDR3 is TGTGCCAGCAGGAACCGGGACACAACTAATGAAAAACTGTTTTTT. Translation: CASRNRDTTNEKLFF.

The gene calls are TRBV6-5 and TRBJ1-4, with D perhaps TRBD1 (5 bases). CDR1 MNHEY and CDR2 SVGAGI come from the germline V gene. V dropped 4 bases and J dropped 4 bases, with 7 bases sitting between them. This CDR3 is 13 amino acids long. The CDR3 nucleotides are TGTGCCAGCAGTTGGGGCTTTAATGAAAAACTGTTTTTT. Amino acid sequence: CASSWGFNEKLFF.

This clone came up once. CDR3 sequence (DNA): TGTGCCAGCAGCTTCGGCAGGGGGGCGATTAATGAAAAACTGTTTTTT. Translating gives CASSFGRGAINEKLFF. This rearrangement joins TRBV5-6 to TRBJ1-4; TRBD1 aligns across 7 bases. The V segment lost 2 bases and the J segment 4 bases; nucleotides outside the gene matches: 8. This CDR3 comprises 16 residues. CDR1 SGHDT and CDR2 YYEEEE come from the germline V gene.

J is TRBJ2-5 and V is TRBV7-9, with 8 positions matching TRBD1. The CDR3 loop spans 14 amino acids. Trimming cost V 1 base and J 4 bases; bases outside gene matches: 2. The germline V gene encodes CDR1 SEHNR and CDR2 FQNEAQ (reference sequence). This CDR3 is CASSLVQGGETQYF. CDR3 in DNA: TGTGCCAGCAGCTTAGTACAGGGGGGAGAGACCCAGTACTTC.

The chain recombines TRBV11-3 with TRBJ2-7, with 9 bases aligning to TRBD1. V dropped 5 bases and J dropped 2; count of bases not matched to a gene: 7. CDR3 size: 15 residues. Germline CDR1 and CDR2: SGHNT and YENEEA. The CDR3 DNA reads TGTGCCAGCAGCCCTGGGACAGGGATGCCCTACGAGCAGTACTTC. It is translated as CASSPGTGMPYEQYF.

J is TRBJ1-1 and V is TRBV27, with 11 bases identical to TRBD1. V was pared by 2 bases and J by 1 base, with 6 bases of the junction left unmatched. Germline V CDR1 and CDR2: MNHEY, SMNVEV (reference sequence). The length of the CDR3 is 17 residues. CDR3 in amino acids: CASSLVGQGGRNTEAFF. The CDR3 region has the DNA TGTGCCAGCAGTTTAGTGGGACAGGGGGGAAGGAACACTGAAGCTTTCTTT.

This clone was seen a few times. The chain combines TRBV12-3 or TRBV12-4 with TRBJ1-5; D is unclear. CDR3 size: 13 residues. The V gene lost 6 bases and the J gene lost 3 bases, with 9 bases spanning the gap. The CDR3 sequence is CASSSGFNQPQHF. The CDR3 DNA follows: TGTGCCAGCAGCTCGGGGTTCAATCAGCCCCAGCATTTT.

This clone has more than one count but fewer than ten. The V call is TRBV2, the J call TRBJ1-1, with D perhaps TRBD1 (6 bases). In germline, CDR1 is SNHLY, CDR2 FYNNEI. CDR3 length: 15 residues. V was cut by 3 bases and J by 1 base, with 12 bases left in between. The CDR3 loop is CASSEDMGQNTEAFF. The CDR3 nucleotides read TGTGCCAGCAGTGAGGATATGGGACAGAACACTGAAGCTTTCTTT.

The rearrangement joins TRBV7-2 to TRBJ2-1; D is possibly TRBD1 (6 bases). The CDR3 totals 13 residues. Germline V gene sequence: CDR1 SGHTA, CDR2 FQGNSA. Trimming took off 1 base at V and 10 bases at J, with 11 bases between the two ends. CDR3 protein: CASSLVQRGEQFF. CDR3 DNA: TGTGCCAGCAGCTTAGTCCAGAGGGGGGAGCAGTTCTTC.

About this clone: This specimen includes other DNA sequences encoding the same CDR3. The V gene is TRBV11-2, the J gene TRBJ2-2; 7 bases match TRBD2. Germline CDR1 is SGHAT and CDR2 is FQNNGV. The CDR3 is 16 amino acids. V lost 1 base, J lost 1 base, and 3 bases stayed unmatched. The chain's CDR3 is CASSLGGGRNTGELFF. The CDR3 DNA reads as TGTGCCAGCAGCTTAGGGGGCGGGAGGAACACCGGGGAGCTGTTTTTT.

The chain employs TRBV29-1 and TRBJ2-7, with 11 bases identical to TRBD2. Germline V lookup: CDR1 SQVTM, CDR2 ANQGSEA. V shed 6 bases and J 6 bases; nucleotides not matched to a gene: 13. The CDR3 has 15 amino acids. The CDR3: CSVGLLAGVGSEQYF. The CDR3 DNA is TGCAGCGTCGGGCTACTAGCGGGAGTCGGCAGCGAGCAGTACTTC.

The gene calls are TRBV27 and TRBJ1-2, with 8 bases that match TRBD1. Germline V gene sequence: CDR1 MNHEY, CDR2 SMNVEV (reference sequence). The trim removed 0 bases at V and 4 bases at J, leaving 1 base unmatched. The CDR3 consists of 14 residues. The DNA for the CDR3 is TGTGCCAGCAGTTTATCCGACAGGGGCTATGGCTACACCTTC. This encodes CASSLSDRGYGYTF.